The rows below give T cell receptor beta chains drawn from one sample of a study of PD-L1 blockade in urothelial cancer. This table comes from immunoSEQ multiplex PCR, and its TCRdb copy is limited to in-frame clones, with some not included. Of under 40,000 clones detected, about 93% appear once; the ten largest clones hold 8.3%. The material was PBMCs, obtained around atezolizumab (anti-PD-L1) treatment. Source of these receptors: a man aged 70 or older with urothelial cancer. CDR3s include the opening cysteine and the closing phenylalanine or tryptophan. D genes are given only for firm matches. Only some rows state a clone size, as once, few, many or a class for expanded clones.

TGTGCCTGGGGACTAGCGGGAGCAGATACGCAGTATTTT CAWGLAGADTQYF . TRBV30 13 TRBD2 TRBJ2-3
TGTGCCAGTAGTCCCCGACTAGCGGGAGCAGGTGAGCAGTTCTTC CASSPRLAGAGEQFF . TRBV19 15 TRBD2 TRBJ2-1
TGTGCCAGCACCCCATCGACAGGTGTCTCTGGAAACACCATATATTTT CASTPSTGVSGNTIYF . TRBV28 16 . TRBJ1-3
TGTGCCAGCAGTTTCCCCGGGACACGGAATCAGCCCCAGCATTTT CASSFPGTRNQPQHF few TRBV28 15 . TRBJ1-5
TGTGCCAGCAGCTCTGGACAGGGTAATGGAAACACCATATATTTT CASSSGQGNGNTIYF . TRBV9 15 TRBD1 TRBJ1-3
TGTGCCAGTAGTATCCAGGGCCCAGTTAGCAATCAGCCCCAGCATTTT CASSIQGPVSNQPQHF . TRBV19 16 . TRBJ1-5
TGTGCCAGCAGTTACGGTGGAGTCAACACTGAAGCTTTCTTT CASSYGGVNTEAFF . TRBV6-5 14 . TRBJ1-1
TGTGCCAGTAGTATCTCCTGGACTCCCGCTAACTATGGCTACACCTTC CASSISWTPANYGYTF . TRBV19 16 . TRBJ1-2
TGTGCCAGCAGCGCCCGGGAGGTGTCCTACGAGCAGTACTTC CASSAREVSYEQYF . TRBV7-6 14 TRBD2 TRBJ2-7
TGTGCCAGCAGTTCGGGACAGGTAGGCAATCAGCCCCAGCATTTT CASSSGQVGNQPQHF . TRBV6-5 15 TRBD1 TRBJ1-5
TGTGCCAGTAGTATAGGCGGTCGGAGCAATCAGCCCCAGCATTTT CASSIGGRSNQPQHF . TRBV19 15 . TRBJ1-5
TGTGCCAGCAGTTTATGGGGAGTCGGGGACAATGAGCAGTTCTTC CASSLWGVGDNEQFF . TRBV27 15 . TRBJ2-1
TGTGCCAGCTCACCAACAGGGGGGCAAGAGACCCAGTACTTC CASSPTGGQETQYF . TRBV18 14 TRBD1 TRBJ2-5
TGTGCCAGCAGCTTGTTAGGGCAGGGCAGACTAGCCTCTGGGGCCAACGTCCTGACTTTC CASSLLGQGRLASGANVLTF once TRBV5-4 20 TRBD2 TRBJ2-6
TGTGCCAGCAGTTTATCAGGGACAGACTACGAGCAGTACTTC CASSLSGTDYEQYF . TRBV27 14 TRBD1 TRBJ2-7
TGCAGTGTATATTCCTCCCACGAGCAGTACTTC CSVYSSHEQYF . TRBV20-1 11 . TRBJ2-7
TGCGCCAGCAGCAGTGACAGGGGTTATAATTCACCCCTCCACTTT CASSSDRGYNSPLHF once TRBV5-1 15 TRBD1 TRBJ1-6
TGTGCCAGCAGTTCGGTAGGGGAATCACCCCTCCACTTT CASSSVGESPLHF once TRBV6-6 13 . TRBJ1-6
TGTGCCAGCACCCTAGTACCCAGGGGCTCTGGGGCCAACGTCCTGACTTTC CASTLVPRGSGANVLTF . TRBV5-5 17 . TRBJ2-6
TGTGCCAGCAGCAACAGGGCTGGCTACACCTTC CASSNRAGYTF few TRBV6-5 11 . TRBJ1-2
TGTGCCAGTAGTATAGGGGCAGGGGAATGGTACGAGCAGTACTTC CASSIGAGEWYEQYF . TRBV19 15 . TRBJ2-7
TGTGCCAGCAGCCGCCAGGGGGATAGCTACAATGAGCAGTTCTTC CASSRQGDSYNEQFF . TRBV11-2 15 TRBD1 TRBJ2-1
TGTGCCAGTAGTATAGGGCAGGGGGCCTACGAGCAGTACTTC CASSIGQGAYEQYF . TRBV19 14 TRBD1 TRBJ2-7
TGTGCCAGCAGCTTAGGAGCGGGAGGGACCGAGCAGTACTTC CASSLGAGGTEQYF . TRBV7-9 14 TRBD2 TRBJ2-7
TGTGCCAGCAGCTCTAGTAGCGCGGGAGGGATATATACGCAGTATTTT CASSSSSAGGIYTQYF . TRBV11-2 16 TRBD2 TRBJ2-3
TGCGCCAGCAGCCTTCCAGGGGGCAATGAGCAGTTCTTC CASSLPGGNEQFF large TRBV4-1 13 TRBD1 TRBJ2-1
TGTGCCTGGAGTGCCCCGGGACAGATAAAAGCTTTCTTT CAWSAPGQIKAFF . TRBV30 13 TRBD1 TRBJ1-1
TGTGCCATCAGTGAGATGCGGGCTTACAATGAGCAGTTCTTC CAISEMRAYNEQFF . TRBV10-3 14 . TRBJ2-1
TGTGCCAGCAGTTTGTACAGGCCATCTGGGGCCAACGTCCTGACTTTC CASSLYRPSGANVLTF . TRBV27 16 . TRBJ2-6
TGTGCCAGCAGCTTAACTAGCGGGAGTTACGAGCAGTACTTC CASSLTSGSYEQYF . TRBV7-3 14 TRBD2 TRBJ2-7